Listed below are T cell receptor beta chains from one sample, sequenced in a study of blood T cell repertoires in COVID-19. TCRdb's table, derived via immunoSEQ multiplex PCR, lists solely in-frame clones and lacks some. Of a few hundred thousand clones in the sample, over 85% are singletons; the top ten hold roughly a tenth. Sequencing used PBMCs or T cells enriched from blood (not recorded which). Receptor source: a woman aged 25 to 39 who had recovered from COVID-19. CDR3s include the opening cysteine and the closing phenylalanine or tryptophan. Fields, in order: clone size, D gene, V gene, J gene, CDR3 length, CDR3 DNA, CDR3 protein. D genes are given only for firm matches. The size field is filled for only some rows; it gives once, few, many or a size class.

-	-	TRBV7-9	TRBJ2-7	14	TGTGCCAGCAGCTTAGCTCCGGTCTCCTACGAGCAGTACTTC	CASSLAPVSYEQYF
-	-	TRBV7-8	TRBJ2-7	12	TGTGCCAGCAGGGGCTCGGGACTCCCAAAGTACTTC	CASRGSGLPKYF
-	TRBD2	TRBV5-1	TRBJ2-7	16	TGCGCCAGCAGCTTAGGACTAGCGGGAGGAGGATACGAGCAGTACTTC	CASSLGLAGGGYEQYF
-	TRBD1	TRBV7-8	TRBJ1-2	16	TGTGCCAGCAGCACCTGGACAGGGTCGTCTAACTATGGCTACACCTTC	CASSTWTGSSNYGYTF
-	-	TRBV19	TRBJ1-2	16	TGTGCCAGTAGTTTCCCGAGAGGAGGTGGAGTCTATGGCTACACCTTC	CASSFPRGGGVYGYTF
once	TRBD1	TRBV24-1	TRBJ2-1	14	TGTGCCACCAGGGGGACAGGGGTTAGCAATGAGCAGTTCTTC	CATRGTGVSNEQFF
-	TRBD2	TRBV6-6	TRBJ2-1	18	TGTGCCAGCAGTCGAAAGGGGAGGGCAGGCAGCTCCTACAATGAGCAGTTCTTC	CASSRKGRAGSSYNEQFF
-	-	TRBV20-1	TRBJ2-7	14	TGCAGTGCTAGTCTCGACAGGCCTTCGGGAGAGCAGTACTTC	CSASLDRPSGEQYF
-	-	TRBV6-5	TRBJ2-4	15	TGTGCCAGCAGTTACGAACGGCAGGGGAAAAACATTCAGTACTTC	CASSYERQGKNIQYF
-	-	TRBV7-2	TRBJ2-1	15	TGTGCCAGCAGCTTTACCGTCAGCGACTACAATGAGCAGTTCTTC	CASSFTVSDYNEQFF
-	-	TRBV14	TRBJ2-1	16	TGTGCCAGCAGCCAAGATGAGAGGACTAACTACAATGAGCAGTTCTTC	CASSQDERTNYNEQFF
once	-	TRBV2	TRBJ1-2	12	TGTGCCAGCAGTCGACACCAGAATGGCTACACCTTC	CASSRHQNGYTF
-	-	TRBV5-8	TRBJ1-4	14	TGTGCCAGCAACATCATTACAGGGAAGGAAAAACTGTTTTTT	CASNIITGKEKLFF
-	TRBD1	TRBV5-5	TRBJ1-2	12	TGTGCCAGCAGCCCGGACAGGTCTGGCTACACCTTC	CASSPDRSGYTF
-	TRBD2	TRBV5-4	TRBJ2-7	15	TGTGCCAGCAGCTTGTTGGGACTAGCGGGAGATGAGCAGTACTTC	CASSLLGLAGDEQYF
-	TRBD1	TRBV12-5	TRBJ1-2	14	TGTGCTAGTGGTTTGTCTAGCAGGGGGTATTCCTACACCTTC	CASGLSSRGYSYTF
-	TRBD1	TRBV4-1	TRBJ1-4	16	TGCGCCAGCAGCCAAACTGATTTGGACAGGGTTGAAAAACTGTTTTTT	CASSQTDLDRVEKLFF
-	TRBD2	TRBV5-5	TRBJ2-7	14	TGTGCCAGCAGCCCGGGGCTAGCGGACTACGAGCAGTACTTC	CASSPGLADYEQYF
-	-	TRBV29-1	TRBJ2-6	17	TGCAGCGTTCGAGCGAGGGTGGGGAGCTCTGGGGCCAACGTCCTGACTTTC	CSVRARVGSSGANVLTF
-	-	TRBV28	TRBJ2-3	16	TGTGCCAGCAGTGCCGTGGGGACTCCGAACACAGATACGCAGTATTTT	CASSAVGTPNTDTQYF
few	-	TRBV3-1/TRBV3-2	TRBJ2-2	15	TGTGCCAGCAGCCAAGGTAGCGGATGGACCGGGGAGCTGTTTTTT	CASSQGSGWTGELFF
-	TRBD1	TRBV27	TRBJ1-1	15	TGTGCCAGCAGTTCCTCGGGACAGGGGGAAACTGAAGCTTTCTTT	CASSSSGQGETEAFF
-	TRBD2	TRBV18	TRBJ2-7	15	TGTGCCAGCTCACCAGTAGCGGGAGATCGGTACGAGCAGTACTTC	CASSPVAGDRYEQYF
-	TRBD2	TRBV18	TRBJ2-7	17	TGTGCCAGCTCCTCCCGGGTACTAGCGAGACTAACCTACGAGCAGTACTTC	CASSSRVLARLTYEQYF
-	-	TRBV28	TRBJ2-7	15	TGTGCCAGCAGTTCCCAAAGAACGACTTACTACGAGCAGTACTTC	CASSSQRTTYYEQYF
-	-	TRBV3-1/TRBV3-2	TRBJ1-5	15	TGTGCCAGCAGCCAAGATATGACACAGGGTCAGCCCCAGCATTTT	CASSQDMTQGQPQHF
-	-	TRBV14	TRBJ2-3	18	TGTGCCAGCAGCCAAGATTCTTATAGCGTATTAGAAGCAGATACGCAGTATTTT	CASSQDSYSVLEADTQYF
-	-	TRBV10-1	TRBJ2-3	14	TGCGCCAGCAGTCCTGGTAACGGGGCAGATACGCAGTATTTT	CASSPGNGADTQYF
-	-	TRBV6-4	TRBJ2-1	15	TGTGCCAGCAGTACCGGGACAAGCTCCTACAATGAGCAGTTCTTC	CASSTGTSSYNEQFF
-	-	TRBV3-1/TRBV3-2	TRBJ1-1	15	TGTGCCAGCAGCCAACTTGGGGGGGGGTTCACTGAAGCTTTCTTT	CASSQLGGGFTEAFF
-	-	TRBV19	TRBJ1-6	17	TGTGCCAGTAGTCCCCGCGGGACTCGGGTTAATAATTCACCCCTCCACTTT	CASSPRGTRVNNSPLHF
-	-	TRBV29-1	TRBJ2-3	14	TGCAGCGTACAGGGAATTCGATCGTCAGATACGCAGTATTTT	CSVQGIRSSDTQYF
few	-	TRBV6-5	TRBJ1-5	15	TGTGCCAGCAGTTCCAGTTGGGGGGGAAGGCAGCCCCAGCATTTT	CASSSSWGGRQPQHF
once	-	TRBV6-5	TRBJ1-3	15	TGTGCCAGCAGTTCCTTGGGGGCAGGTGTCTACACCATATATTTT	CASSSLGAGVYTIYF
-	TRBD2	TRBV5-5	TRBJ2-1	15	TGTGCCAGCAGCCTTACTAGCGGGAGCTACAATGAGCAGTTCTTC	CASSLTSGSYNEQFF
-	TRBD2	TRBV5-6	TRBJ2-5	13	TGTGCCAGCAGCAGAGCGGGACTAGAGACCCAGTACTTC	CASSRAGLETQYF
-	TRBD2	TRBV5-1	TRBJ2-1	15	TGCGCCAGCAGCCTAAGCGGGGAGTCCTACAATGAGCAGTTCTTC	CASSLSGESYNEQFF
once	-	TRBV5-1	TRBJ1-1	13	TGCGCCAGCAGCTCGGGACAGAACACTGAAGCTTTCTTT	CASSSGQNTEAFF
few	TRBD2	TRBV6-4	TRBJ2-3	15	TGTGCCAGCAGTGAGGGGACTAGCGGGACAGATACGCAGTATTTT	CASSEGTSGTDTQYF
-	-	TRBV13	TRBJ1-1	12	TGTGCCAGCAGCTTAGGCCAAGGGGTGGCTTTCTTT	CASSLGQGVAFF
once	TRBD1	TRBV4-1	TRBJ1-2	18	TGCGCCAGCAGCCAAGATACGACAGGGGGCGCGAGGGAATATGGCTACACCTTC	CASSQDTTGGAREYGYTF
-	-	TRBV11-2	TRBJ1-1	13	TGTGCCAGCAGCAGTGACAGATTCACTGAAGCTTTCTTT	CASSSDRFTEAFF
-	-	TRBV12-5	TRBJ1-1	17	TGTGCTAGTGGTTCGTTACACCGGGGAATCATGAACACTGAAGCTTTCTTT	CASGSLHRGIMNTEAFF
-	-	TRBV6-5	TRBJ1-2	12	TGTGCCAGCCGCGGGCGGGAGTATGGCTACACCTTC	CASRGREYGYTF
-	TRBD2	TRBV6-2/TRBV6-3	TRBJ2-7	20	TGTGCCAGCAGTTACTCGAGGGTAGCGGGAGGGCTCAGGAGCTCCTACGAGCAGTACTTC	CASSYSRVAGGLRSSYEQYF
-	-	TRBV6-9	TRBJ2-7	15	TGTGCCAGCAGTTCCGGGTACCCTTCGGACTACGAGCAGTACTTC	CASSSGYPSDYEQYF
few	TRBD2	TRBV10-1	TRBJ2-4	21	TGCGCCAGCAGTTGGTACATCCGTCCTAGCGGGCCGGGAGGGGCCAAAAACATTCAGTACTTC	CASSWYIRPSGPGGAKNIQYF
once	-	TRBV28	TRBJ1-2	15	TGTGCCAGCAGTTTAGGGGGGGGAGTTAACTATGGCTACACCTTC	CASSLGGGVNYGYTF
-	-	TRBV11-2	TRBJ1-1	13	TGTGCCAGCAGCCACTTAAGCCTGCCAGGGGCTTTCTTT	CASSHLSLPGAFF
-	-	TRBV15	TRBJ2-7	15	TGTGCCACCAGCAGAGAGCAGGATGCATCCTACGAGCAGTACTTC	CATSREQDASYEQYF
-	TRBD2	TRBV7-8	TRBJ2-1	16	TGTGCCAGCAGCCCCATCCTTAGCGGGAGGGCCAATGAGCAGTTCTTC	CASSPILSGRANEQFF
-	TRBD1	TRBV5-1	TRBJ1-2	15	TGCGCCAGCAGGGCCGGGACAGTTCTTAACTATGGCTACACCTTC	CASRAGTVLNYGYTF
few	-	TRBV6-2/TRBV6-3	TRBJ1-5	12	TGTGCCAGCAGTTTAAGCAATCAGCCCCAGCATTTT	CASSLSNQPQHF
-	-	TRBV7-9	TRBJ1-2	18	TGTGCCAGCAGCTTCGTTTCCTTGGACACGCTGCGAAGCTATGGCTACACCTTC	CASSFVSLDTLRSYGYTF
-	-	TRBV7-9	TRBJ2-3	16	TGTGCCAGCAGCTTAGCGGCTAGCTCTAGCACAGATACGCAGTATTTT	CASSLAASSSTDTQYF
-	-	TRBV7-2	TRBJ2-5	13	TGTGCCAGCAGCCGTACGGGGGTCGAGACCCAGTACTTC	CASSRTGVETQYF
-	-	TRBV5-1	TRBJ1-5	13	TGCGCCAGCAGCTTGGAAGGGGTTCAGCCCCAGCATTTT	CASSLEGVQPQHF
-	-	TRBV27	TRBJ2-1	16	TGTGCCAGCAGTTTAAATCCTGGCGGGGGCAACAATGAGCAGTTCTTC	CASSLNPGGGNNEQFF
-	-	TRBV6-5	TRBJ2-1	12	TGTGCCAGCAGTTACTATCGAGGGGAGCAGTTCTTC	CASSYYRGEQFF